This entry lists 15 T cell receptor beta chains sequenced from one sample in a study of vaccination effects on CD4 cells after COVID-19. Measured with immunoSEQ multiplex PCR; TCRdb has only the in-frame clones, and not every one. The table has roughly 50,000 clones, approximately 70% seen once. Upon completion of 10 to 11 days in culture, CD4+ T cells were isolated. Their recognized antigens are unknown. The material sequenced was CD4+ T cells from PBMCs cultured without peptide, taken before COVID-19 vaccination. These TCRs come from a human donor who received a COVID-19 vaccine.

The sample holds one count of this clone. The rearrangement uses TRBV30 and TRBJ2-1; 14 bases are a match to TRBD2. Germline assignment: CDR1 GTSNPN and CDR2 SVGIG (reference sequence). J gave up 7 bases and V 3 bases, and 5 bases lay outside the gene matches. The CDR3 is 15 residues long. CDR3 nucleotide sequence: TGTGCCTGGAGGACTAGCGGGAGGGCCCGGAATGAGCAGTTCTTC. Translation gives CAWRTSGRARNEQFF. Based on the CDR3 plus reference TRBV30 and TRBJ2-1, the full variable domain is SQTIHQWPATLVQPVGSPLSLECTVEGTSNPNLYWYRQAAGRGLQLLFYSVGIGQISSEVPQNLSASRPQDRQFILSSKKLLLSDSGFYLCAWRTSGRARNEQFFGPGTRLTVL.

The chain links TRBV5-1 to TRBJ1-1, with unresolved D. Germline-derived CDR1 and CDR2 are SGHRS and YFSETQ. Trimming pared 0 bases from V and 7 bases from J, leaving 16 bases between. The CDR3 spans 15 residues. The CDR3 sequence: CASSLEPGATREAFF. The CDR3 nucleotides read TGCGCCAGCAGCTTGGAGCCGGGAGCCACGCGTGAAGCTTTCTTT.

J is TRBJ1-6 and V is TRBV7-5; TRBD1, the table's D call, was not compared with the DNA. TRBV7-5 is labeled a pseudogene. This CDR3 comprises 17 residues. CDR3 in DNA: TGTGCCAGAAGCTTGGGACAGGGAGGGGGATATAATTCACCCCTCCACTTT. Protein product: CARSLGQGGGYNSPLHF.

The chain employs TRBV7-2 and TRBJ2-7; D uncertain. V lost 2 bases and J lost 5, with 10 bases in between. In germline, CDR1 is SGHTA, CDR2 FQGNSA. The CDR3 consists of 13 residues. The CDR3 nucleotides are TGTGCCAGCAGCTTAACGGGTTCCCACGAGCAGTACTTC. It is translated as CASSLTGSHEQYF.

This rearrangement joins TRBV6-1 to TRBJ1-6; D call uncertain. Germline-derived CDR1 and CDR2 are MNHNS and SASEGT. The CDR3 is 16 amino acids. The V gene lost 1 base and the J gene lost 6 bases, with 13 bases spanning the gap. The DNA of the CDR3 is TGTGCCAGCAGTGAAGTTTTGGCAGCTACTAATTCACCCCTCCACTTT. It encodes CASSEVLAATNSPLHF.

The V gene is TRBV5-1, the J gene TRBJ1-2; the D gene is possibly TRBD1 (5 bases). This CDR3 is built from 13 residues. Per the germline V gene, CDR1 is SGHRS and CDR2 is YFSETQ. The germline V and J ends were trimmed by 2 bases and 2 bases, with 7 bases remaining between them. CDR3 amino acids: CASSFDRNYGYTF. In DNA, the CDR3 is TGCGCCAGCAGCTTCGACAGAAACTATGGCTACACCTTC.

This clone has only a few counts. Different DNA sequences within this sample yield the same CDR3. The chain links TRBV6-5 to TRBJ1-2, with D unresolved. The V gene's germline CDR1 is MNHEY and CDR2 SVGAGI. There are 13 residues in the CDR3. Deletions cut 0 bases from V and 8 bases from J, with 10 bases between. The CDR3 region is CASSYSTGGGYTF. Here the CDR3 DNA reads TGTGCCAGCAGTTACTCGACGGGTGGAGGCTACACCTTC.

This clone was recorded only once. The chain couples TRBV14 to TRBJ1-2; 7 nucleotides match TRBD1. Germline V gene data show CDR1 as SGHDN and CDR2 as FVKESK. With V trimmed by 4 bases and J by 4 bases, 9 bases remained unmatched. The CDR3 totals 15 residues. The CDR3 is CASSLLGSGGYGYTF. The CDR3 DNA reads TGTGCCAGCAGCCTCCTGGGGTCAGGGGGCTATGGCTACACCTTC.

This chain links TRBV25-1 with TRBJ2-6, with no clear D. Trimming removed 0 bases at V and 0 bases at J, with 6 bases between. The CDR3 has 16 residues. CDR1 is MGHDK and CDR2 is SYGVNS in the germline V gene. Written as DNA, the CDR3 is TGTGCCAGCAGTGAATATGGCTCCTCTGGGGCCAACGTCCTGACTTTC. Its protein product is CASSEYGSSGANVLTF. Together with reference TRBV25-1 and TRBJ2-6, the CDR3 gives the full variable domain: EADIYQTPRYLVIGTGKKITLECSQTMGHDKMYWYQQDPGMELHLIHYSYGVNSTEKGDLSSESTVSRIRTEHFPLTLESARPSHTSQYLCASSEYGSSGANVLTFGAGSRLTVL.

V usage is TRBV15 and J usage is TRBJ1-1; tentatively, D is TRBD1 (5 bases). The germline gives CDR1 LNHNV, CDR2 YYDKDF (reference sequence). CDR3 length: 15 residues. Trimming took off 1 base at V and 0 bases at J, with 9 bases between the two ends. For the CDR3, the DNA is TGTGCCACCAGCAGAGGAGGGGCTGTGAACACTGAAGCTTTCTTT. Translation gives CATSRGGAVNTEAFF.

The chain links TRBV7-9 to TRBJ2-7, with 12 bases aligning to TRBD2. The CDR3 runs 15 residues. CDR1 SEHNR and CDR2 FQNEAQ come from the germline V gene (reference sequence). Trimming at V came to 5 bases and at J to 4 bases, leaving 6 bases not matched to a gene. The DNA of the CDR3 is TGTGCCAGCAGCGCCGGACTAGCGGGAATGTACGAGCAGTACTTC. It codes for CASSAGLAGMYEQYF.

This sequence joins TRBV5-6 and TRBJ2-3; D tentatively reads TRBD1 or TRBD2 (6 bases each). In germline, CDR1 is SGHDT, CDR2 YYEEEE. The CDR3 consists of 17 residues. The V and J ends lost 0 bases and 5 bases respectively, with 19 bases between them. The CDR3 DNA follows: TGTGCCAGCAGCTTGGCCCTGGGGGGCCGACCTGGAGATACGCAGTATTTT. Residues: CASSLALGGRPGDTQYF.

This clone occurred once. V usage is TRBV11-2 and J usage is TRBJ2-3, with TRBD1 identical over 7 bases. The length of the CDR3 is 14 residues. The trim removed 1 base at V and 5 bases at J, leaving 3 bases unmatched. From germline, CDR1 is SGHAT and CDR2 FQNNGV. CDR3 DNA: TGTGCCAGCAGCTTAGTTTCAGGGGGAGATACGCAGTATTTT. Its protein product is CASSLVSGGDTQYF.

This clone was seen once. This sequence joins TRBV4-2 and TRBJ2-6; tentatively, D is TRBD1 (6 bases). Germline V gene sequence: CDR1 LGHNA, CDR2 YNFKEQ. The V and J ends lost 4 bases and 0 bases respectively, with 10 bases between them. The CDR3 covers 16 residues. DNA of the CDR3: TGTGCCAGCAGCCCGACAGGTTTCTCTGGGGCCAACGTCCTGACTTTC. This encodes CASSPTGFSGANVLTF.

CDR3 coding DNA: TGTGCCAGCTCCGCCGGGCGGAACTACGAGCAGTACTTC. Encoded protein: CASSAGRNYEQYF. The chain links TRBV25-1 to TRBJ2-7; D unresolved. The CDR3 consists of 13 residues. V was pared by 8 bases and J by 3 bases, with 14 bases between. Germline V gives CDR1 MGHDK, CDR2 SYGVNS.